This T cell receptor beta chain was retrieved from a study of T cell repertoires in cytomegalovirus infection. Study in general: CMV infection plus the matching HLA type was flagged by public TCR beta signatures. Broader study findings: Clonotypes of TCR beta that were HLA-C-restricted and CMV-specific dominated the ex vivo response.

This clonotype has a handful of counts. What it recognizes is unknown. In germline, CDR1 is SGHVS, CDR2 FNYEAQ. The CDR3 totals 15 residues. J was trimmed by 1 base and V by 5 bases; bases with no gene match: 8. In TCRdb, the reads were re-called with MiXCR into one record per CDR3 protein. The sample includes 270,000 or so distinct CDR3 sequences, approximately 15% of them seen just once. The chain recombines TRBV7-6 with TRBJ2-7, with 7 bases fitting TRBD1. Input material: CD8+ T cells from PBMCs. The sequence came from a human donor in good health (CMV status not recorded). Some clones in this sample may be carry-over from other donors' samples. CDR3 in amino acids: CASSPRLGQSYEQYF. CDR3 DNA: TGTGCCAGCAGCCCACGGTTGGGACAGTCCTACGAGCAGTACTTC.